This entry features one T cell receptor (beta chain) sequence. Its antigen is unidentified. The entry originates in a study of blood T cells in healthy people across ages. About the study: Researchers report that template switching captured about one barcoded beta molecule per two T cells. Study-wide results and limits: The lack of PBMC sorting stopped any conclusive naive versus antigen-experienced comparison. Strong correlation linked observed beta diversity and percent naive T cells.

The CDR3 sequence is 16 residues long. V was trimmed by 6 bases and J by 4 bases, leaving 20 bases between them. Sample-barcoded 5' priming and a J-beta primer mix drove a second PCR of about 7 to 12 cycles. Samples each returned at least 3 million CDR3-containing paired-end reads. TCRdb recomputed calls from the 5' RACE reads with MiXCR, one row per CDR3 protein. The sample carries fewer than 950,000 distinct CDR3 sequences, 50% to 65% recorded once. This receptor was taken from a man older than 75 in good health. The sample comprised blood. The chain is built from TRBV12-3 or TRBV12-4 and TRBJ2-3, with D perhaps being TRBD1 or TRBD2 (5 bases each). The CDR3 here is CASSPSPGTTPDTQYF. CDR3 coding DNA: TGTGCCAGCAGCCCATCCCCCGGGACCACCCCAGATACGCAGTATTTT.